These T cell receptor beta chains were read from a single sample in a study of shared clonotypes between healthy human individuals. The protocol was immunoSEQ multiplex PCR, while the TCRdb copy is restricted to in-frame clones and leaves out a portion. The table lists under 650,000 clones, 90% to 96% of them singletons. The specimen was naive CD4+ T cells sorted from blood. All receptors come from a woman aged 25-40 years in good health. Both conserved end residues are part of each CDR3. The D gene is left open where the match is weak. Expanded clones get a size class; other rows say once, few or many, or leave the size out.

clone size,D gene,V gene,J gene,CDR3 DNA,CDR3 protein
.,TRBD1,TRBV7-2,TRBJ2-7,TGTGCCAGCAGCAAAACCGGGACAGCTTTTATATACGAGCAGTACTTC,CASSKTGTAFIYEQYF
.,.,TRBV4-1,TRBJ2-1,TGCGCCAGCAGCCCCCGGGACCTCCAAGAGCAGTTCTTC,CASSPRDLQEQFF
.,.,TRBV30,TRBJ1-1,TGTGCCTGGAGTGTGCGACGGACGAACACTGAAGCTTTCTTT,CAWSVRRTNTEAFF
.,.,TRBV11-3,TRBJ2-1,TGTGCCAGCAGCTTCGGTCGCAGGGGCTACAATGAGCAGTTCTTC,CASSFGRRGYNEQFF
.,.,TRBV2,TRBJ1-5,TGTGCCAGCAGTGTTGGACTGTCTAGCAATCAGCCCCAGCATTTT,CASSVGLSSNQPQHF
.,TRBD2,TRBV30,TRBJ2-7,TGTGCCTGGAGTGCCGAACTAGCGGGAGGATACGAGCAGTACTTC,CAWSAELAGGYEQYF
.,.,TRBV18,TRBJ2-3,TGTGCCAGCTCACCGTACACAGATACGCAGTATTTT,CASSPYTDTQYF
.,.,TRBV4-1,TRBJ2-2,TGCGCCAGCAGCCAACCGGGACAAGCGAACACCGGGGAGCTGTTTTTT,CASSQPGQANTGELFF
.,TRBD2,TRBV28,TRBJ2-2,TGTGCCAGCATCACGAGGAGGGTAGCAGCGGGAGGGCAAGGGCCCGGGGAGCTGTTTTTT,CASITRRVAAGGQGPGELFF
.,.,TRBV27,TRBJ2-6,TGTGCCAGCAGTTTGAATTGGGGGCGTTTCTCTGGGGCCAACGTCCTGACTTTC,CASSLNWGRFSGANVLTF
.,.,TRBV9,TRBJ2-1,TGTGCCAGCAGCTCCTTGGGGGGCCGGCTTAATGAGCAGTTCTTC,CASSSLGGRLNEQFF
.,.,TRBV19,TRBJ2-7,TGTGCCAGTAGTACATTTGGGGGGCACGAGCAGTACTTC,CASSTFGGHEQYF
.,TRBD1,TRBV7-9,TRBJ2-7,TGTGCCAGCAGCTACGGACAGGGTACCTACGAGCAGTACTTC,CASSYGQGTYEQYF
.,.,TRBV29-1,TRBJ2-1,TGCAGCGTTGGGCAGGGTAGATCTGGGGCCCATGAGCAGTTCTTC,CSVGQGRSGAHEQFF
.,.,TRBV6-1,TRBJ1-2,TGTGCAGCCACTCCGGGGGGGGTAGGCGGCTACACCTTC,CAATPGGVGGYTF
.,.,TRBV18,TRBJ2-5,TGTGCCAGCTCACCAATGGGGGTTTCAGAGACCCAGTACTTC,CASSPMGVSETQYF
.,.,TRBV2,TRBJ2-5,TGTGCCAGCGGCCTGGCGCCCCAAGAGACCCAGTACTTC,CASGLAPQETQYF
.,.,TRBV7-9,TRBJ2-7,TGTGCCATTACCACGGCCTACGAGCAGTACTTC,CAITTAYEQYF
.,TRBD1,TRBV28,TRBJ1-2,TGTGCCAGCAGCCTTGACAGGGACTATGGCTACACCTTC,CASSLDRDYGYTF
.,TRBD1,TRBV18,TRBJ1-1,TGTGCCAGCTCACCGGGACAGAAGAACACTGAAGCTTTCTTT,CASSPGQKNTEAFF
.,.,TRBV6-5,TRBJ1-2,TGTGCCAGCAGTTCCCCAAAAACGGCAGGGCGGTATGGCTACACCTTC,CASSSPKTAGRYGYTF
.,.,TRBV5-1,TRBJ1-5,TGCGCCAGCAGCTTGGTGACGGGACCAAATCAGCCCCAGCATTTT,CASSLVTGPNQPQHF
.,.,TRBV28,TRBJ2-7,TGTGCCAGCTTCTACGGGATCTGCTACGAGCAGTACTTC,CASFYGICYEQYF
.,.,TRBV18,TRBJ2-5,TGTGCCAGCTCACCATCGGTTGTGGAGACCCAGTACTTC,CASSPSVVETQYF
.,.,TRBV2,TRBJ2-7,TGTGCCAGCAGTGAATTGGGCGAGCAGTACTTC,CASSELGEQYF
.,TRBD2,TRBV14,TRBJ2-7,TGTGCCAGCAGCCAGCAATCTAGCGGGAGAACCTACGAGCAGTACTTC,CASSQQSSGRTYEQYF
.,.,TRBV27,TRBJ1-4,TGTGCCAGCAGTTCCCACAGGCGGCCGAATGAAAAACTGTTTTTT,CASSSHRRPNEKLFF
.,.,TRBV29-1,TRBJ1-1,TGCAGCGCCCTGGCCAGGGGCCACACTGAAGCTTTCTTT,CSALARGHTEAFF
.,TRBD1,TRBV15,TRBJ2-5,TGTGCCACCAGCAGCACGGGACAGGGGGCCCGAGAGACCCAGTACTTC,CATSSTGQGARETQYF
.,.,TRBV2,TRBJ2-7,TGTGCCAGCTCCCGTTCCTACGAGCAGTACTTC,CASSRSYEQYF
.,.,TRBV5-8,TRBJ2-7,TGTGCCAGCAGATCTATCCCCGCCGAGCAGTACTTC,CASRSIPAEQYF
.,.,TRBV28,TRBJ1-4,TGTGCCAGCAGTTTCCCCCGCGCACTAGATGAAAAACTGTTTTTT,CASSFPRALDEKLFF
few,.,TRBV9,TRBJ1-3,TGTGCCAGCAGCGCAGGGACTGGAAACACCATATATTTT,CASSAGTGNTIYF
.,TRBD2,TRBV28,TRBJ2-7,TGTGCCAGCAGTTCGACTAGCGGCCCCCCCTACGAGCAGTACTTC,CASSSTSGPPYEQYF
.,TRBD1,TRBV28,TRBJ1-5,TGTGCCAGCAGTTTCGTAGGGACAGGGGGCGTGAATCAGCCCCAGCATTTT,CASSFVGTGGVNQPQHF
.,.,TRBV28,TRBJ2-2,TGTGCCTCTCAAGAGGAGGAGCTGTTTTTT,CASQEEELFF
.,.,TRBV28,TRBJ2-7,TGTGCCAGCAGGCCCCCCGTGGGGTCCTACGAGCAGTACTTC,CASRPPVGSYEQYF
.,.,TRBV6-1,TRBJ2-5,TGTGCCAGCAGTGAAGGGATTAGCCAAGAGACCCAGTACTTC,CASSEGISQETQYF
.,TRBD1,TRBV28,TRBJ1-1,TGTGCCACCATACGGACAGGTGCGAACACTGAAGCTTTCTTT,CATIRTGANTEAFF
.,.,TRBV5-1,TRBJ2-7,TGCGCCAGCAGCTTGGGGGGGACAAGGACAGTTGGCGAGCAGTACTTC,CASSLGGTRTVGEQYF
.,.,TRBV6-1,TRBJ1-5,TGTGCCAGCAGTTTGGGTGAGCGCAATCAGCCCCAGCATTTT,CASSLGERNQPQHF
.,.,TRBV19,TRBJ2-2,TGTGCCAGTAGTATTGAAGGCTATCACACCGGGGAGCTGTTTTTT,CASSIEGYHTGELFF
once,.,TRBV6-1,TRBJ1-2,TGTGCCAGCAGTGAAAGGCTGCACGGAACAATCTACACCTTC,CASSERLHGTIYTF
.,.,TRBV11-2,TRBJ2-7,TGTGCCAGCAGCTTAGATCCCGAATTCTACGAGCAGTACTTC,CASSLDPEFYEQYF
.,.,TRBV5-1,TRBJ2-1,TGCGCCAGCCGCCTGGCTCCTTGGAGCAATGAGCAGTTCTTC,CASRLAPWSNEQFF
few,.,TRBV29-1,TRBJ1-1,TGCAGCGTTGAAGAGGGTGAAGCTTTCTTT,CSVEEGEAFF
.,TRBD2,TRBV30,TRBJ2-3,TGTGCCTGGAACGCGGGGTTAGCGGGAGTGGGAGATACGCAGTATTTT,CAWNAGLAGVGDTQYF
.,.,TRBV28,TRBJ1-1,TGTGCCAGCAGTCCCTGGGGGTTAGGGGCCGGGGGTACGAACACTGAAGCTTTCTTT,CASSPWGLGAGGTNTEAFF
.,.,TRBV18,TRBJ1-5,TGTGCCAGCTCACCGTCGGCAGGGGAGCCCCAGCATTTT,CASSPSAGEPQHF
.,TRBD2,TRBV4-2,TRBJ2-7,TGTGCCAGCAGCCGTACCGGGACTAGCGGCTACGAGCAGTACTTC,CASSRTGTSGYEQYF